This TCR beta chain came from a study of blood T cells in healthy people across ages. CDR3 length: 16 residues. V shed 3 bases and J shed 7 bases, with 20 bases lying between them. Germline CDR1 reads SGDLS; CDR2 reads YYNGEE. The extraction recovered at least 5 micrograms of total RNA per sample. The authors ran a second PCR of about 6 to 12 cycles using a sample-barcoded 5' primer and a J-beta primer mix. TCRdb passed the 5' RACE reads through MiXCR, listing each CDR3 protein once. Among under 2 million distinct CDR3 sequences, 34% were seen once, and the ten largest hold about 11%. The source material was blood. The clonotype comes from a woman aged 30 to 39 in good health. This chain joins TRBV9 and TRBJ1-5, with D possibly TRBD1 on 6 matching bases. CDR3 residues: CASSAGPGQQGQPQHF. The DNA of the CDR3 is TGTGCCAGCAGCGCAGGGCCGGGACAACAAGGCCAGCCCCAGCATTTT.